This T cell receptor beta chain was retrieved from a study of cytomegalovirus exposure and HLA in healthy donors. Points from the study as a whole: The study designated 150 or so TCR beta chains cytomegalovirus-associated.

Comment on this clone: Its specificity is unknown.

The PCR made use of 60 Vbeta and 13 Jbeta primers. In the authors' methods: It was a later analysis that counted tens of millions of unique TCR beta chains, of which some 9.9 million were shared. Assay: immunoSEQ multiplex PCR; the TCRdb copy retains only in-frame clones and omits some. V and J calls and clone size come straight from that table; D and trimming were deduced from the DNA. The data contain 30,000 to 40,000 clones, more than 90% of them singletons. Per the germline V gene, CDR1 is MDHEN and CDR2 is SYDVKM. This CDR3 has 16 residues. V gave up 3 bases and J gave up 6 bases, with 18 bases separating them.

This rearrangement joins TRBV28 to TRBJ2-1, with TRBD2 as a possible D gene (6 bases). The clonotype comes from a young woman in good health and CMV-seronegative. What was sequenced was PBMCs. This chain's CDR3 is CASSFGWTTMSNEQFF. DNA for the CDR3: TGTGCCAGCAGTTTTGGCTGGACTACTATGAGCAATGAGCAGTTCTTC.